These 10 T cell receptor beta chains share one sample of origin, sequenced in a study of T-cell reconstitution after alpha-beta-depleted transplantation in children. The library targeted TCRbeta and was prepared with unique molecular identifiers. Each CDR3 protein is one row after TCRdb ran MiXCR on the PCR reads. The sample records under 300,000 distinct CDR3 sequences, around 10% being singletons. The sequencing used peripheral blood, collected 180 days after TCRalphabeta/CD19-depleted stem cell transplant. All receptors derive from a male patient aged 2-10 years who had a stem cell transplant for chronic granulomatous disease, so the T cells may come from the graft donor.

This clonotype was seen many times. The chain recombines TRBV12-3 or TRBV12-4 with TRBJ2-7, with D possibly matching TRBD2 (5 bases). The length of the CDR3 is 12 residues. Trimming took off 7 bases at V and 7 bases at J, with 14 bases between the two ends. The CDR3 region has the DNA TGTGCCAGCACATACAGCCCGGGGGAGCAGTACTTC. This translates into CASTYSPGEQYF.

This clonotype was detected ten times or more. The rearrangement links TRBV5-1 to TRBJ2-5, with D possibly matching TRBD1 (6 bases). Trimming pared 5 bases from V and 4 bases from J, leaving 6 bases between. The length of the CDR3 is 11 residues. Germline assignment: CDR1 SGHRS and CDR2 YFSETQ. This CDR3 reads CASRQGETQYF. The DNA for the CDR3 is TGCGCCAGCAGACAGGGAGAGACCCAGTACTTC.

This clonotype was detected ten times or more. This chain links TRBV5-6 with TRBJ2-5; no definite D call. Germline lookup yields CDR1 SGHDT and CDR2 YYEEEE. The V end lost 1 base, the J end lost 0 bases, and 13 bases lay between the germline ends. The CDR3 extends over 16 amino acids. CDR3 region: CASSLLSRKYQETQYF. CDR3 nucleotides: TGTGCCAGCAGCTTGTTGTCTAGGAAGTACCAAGAGACCCAGTACTTC.

This clonotype was observed many times. The chain joins TRBV20-1 to TRBJ2-5; D may be TRBD2 (6 bases). The CDR3 spans 12 residues. Germline CDR1 DFQATT, CDR2 SNEGSKA (reference sequence). Trimming pared 0 bases from V and 5 bases from J, leaving 7 bases between. The CDR3 coding sequence is TGCAGTGCTAGAGATCTAGCGGAGACCCAGTACTTC. Translation gives CSARDLAETQYF.

This clonotype was seen repeatedly, ten times or more. This chain joins TRBV10-3 and TRBJ2-5; 9 bases are a match to TRBD1. The CDR3 runs 14 residues. Per the germline V gene, CDR1 is ENHRY and CDR2 is SYGVKD. J gave up 1 base and V 6 bases, and 3 bases lay outside the gene matches. The CDR3 coding sequence is TGTGCCATCAGAAAGGGACAGGGCCAAGAGACCCAGTACTTC. Residues: CAIRKGQGQETQYF.

The chain recombines TRBV27 with TRBJ1-1; 7 bases line up with TRBD1. The CDR3 extends over 13 amino acids. Germline V gene sequence: CDR1 MNHEY, CDR2 SMNVEV (reference sequence). V gave up 9 bases and J gave up 2 bases; unmatched junction bases: 6. The CDR3 here is CARTGQDNTEAFF. The CDR3 bases are TGTGCCAGGACCGGACAGGACAACACTGAAGCTTTCTTT.

This clonotype was seen ten or more times. This chain links TRBV15 with TRBJ2-5; 7 bases fit TRBD1. V shed 3 bases, J shed 2 bases, and the junction held 15 bases outside the gene matches. Germline V gene sequence: CDR1 LNHNV, CDR2 YYDKDF (reference sequence). The CDR3 extends over 18 amino acids. Written as DNA, the CDR3 is TGTGCCACCAGCAGCGACTCACAACCCGGGACAGAGCAAGAGACCCAGTACTTC. This sequence encodes CATSSDSQPGTEQETQYF.

This clonotype was detected ten times or more. The V call is TRBV7-8, the J call TRBJ2-1; 10 bases are shared with TRBD2. The CDR3 length is 17 residues. V dropped 2 bases and J dropped 0; count of bases not matched to a gene: 4. Germline CDR1 is SGHVS and CDR2 is FQNEAQ. The CDR3 loop is CASSLFSGRSSYNEQFF. The CDR3 coding sequence is TGTGCCAGCAGCTTATTTAGCGGGAGGTCCTCCTACAATGAGCAGTTCTTC.

This clonotype was recorded at least ten times. The rearrangement joins TRBV15 to TRBJ2-7; 8 bases agree with TRBD2. There are 16 residues in the CDR3. After removal of 2 bases from V and 0 bases from J, the junction contained 6 bases not matched to a gene. Germline assignment: CDR1 LNHNV and CDR2 YYDKDF (reference sequence). CDR3 coding DNA: TGTGCCACCAGCAGACTAGCGGGCCGTGACTCCTACGAGCAGTACTTC. Amino acids: CATSRLAGRDSYEQYF.

This clonotype was counted ten times or more. The chain employs TRBV7-9 and TRBJ2-1, with 7 bases matching TRBD1. Trimming at V came to 3 bases and at J to 10 bases, leaving 9 bases not matched to a gene. This CDR3 is built from 14 residues. Germline lookup yields CDR1 SEHNR and CDR2 FQNEAQ (reference sequence). The CDR3 region is CASSFQGQYWEQFF. DNA of the CDR3: TGTGCCAGCAGCTTTCAGGGACAGTATTGGGAGCAGTTCTTC.